These 8 T cell receptor beta chains were all obtained from the same sample, sequenced in a study of cytomegalovirus exposure and HLA in healthy donors. The study ran its PCR with 60 Vbeta and 13 Jbeta primers. Sequencing was performed with immunoSEQ multiplex PCR; in TCRdb, only in-frame clones are kept and a portion is missing. This table has 130,000 to 150,000 clones, around three quarters appearing once. The specimen sequenced was PBMCs. These receptors all stem from a man aged 35 to 55 in good health and CMV-seropositive.

The genes are TRBV7-9 and TRBJ1-1; D is ambiguous. The CDR3 has 14 residues. Germline loops: CDR1 SEHNR, CDR2 FQNEAQ (reference sequence). V was clipped by 1 base and J by 0 bases, with 6 bases between them. The CDR3 loop is CASSLEAVNTEAFF. CDR3 coding DNA: TGTGCCAGCAGCTTAGAGGCGGTGAACACTGAAGCTTTCTTT.

The chain is built from TRBV5-1 and TRBJ2-5; 12 positions match TRBD2. The trim removed 0 bases at V and 2 bases at J, leaving 5 bases unmatched. The length of the CDR3 is 17 residues. Germline V gives CDR1 SGHRS, CDR2 YFSETQ. DNA of the CDR3: TGCGCCAGCAGCTTGGCTCTAACTAGCGGGGGGCAAGAGACCCAGTACTTC. Translating gives CASSLALTSGGQETQYF.

CDR3 nucleotides: TGTGCCAGCACCCCGCGGACAGGGAGGAACACCGGGGAGCTGTTTTTT. This encodes CASTPRTGRNTGELFF. The chain carries TRBV7-9 and TRBJ2-2; 8 bases are a match to TRBD1. Germline lookup yields CDR1 SEHNR and CDR2 FQNEAQ (reference sequence). This CDR3 spans 16 amino acids. The V gene end was trimmed by 7 bases and the J gene end by 1 base; junction bases not matched to a gene: 8.

The J gene is TRBJ2-3, the V gene TRBV2; TRBD1 matches 7 bases. With V trimmed by 9 bases and J by 2 bases, 11 bases remained unmatched. The CDR3 runs 15 residues. Germline lookup yields CDR1 SNHLY and CDR2 FYNNEI. CDR3: CARIQGLQSTDTQYF. In DNA, the CDR3 is TGTGCCAGGATACAGGGGCTTCAATCCACAGATACGCAGTATTTT. The full variable domain, with the rest looked up from reference TRBV2 and TRBJ2-3, is EPEVTQTPSHQVTQMGQEVILRCVPISNHLYFYWYRQILGQKVEFLVSFYNNEISEKSEIFDDQFSVERPDGSNFTLKIRSTKLEDSAMYFCARIQGLQSTDTQYFGPGTRLTVL.

The chain employs TRBV2 and TRBJ2-5, with a weak D call TRBD2 (6 bases). CDR3 length: 13 amino acids. V lost 8 bases to trimming and J lost 2 bases, with 12 bases between them. Per the germline V gene, CDR1 is SNHLY and CDR2 is FYNNEI. The CDR3 loop is CASGREFQETQYF. As DNA, the CDR3 is TGTGCCAGCGGTCGGGAGTTTCAAGAGACCCAGTACTTC.

The rearrangement uses TRBV2 and TRBJ2-7; D not certain. The CDR3 totals 14 residues. The germline V gene has CDR1 SNHLY and CDR2 FYNNEI. The ends were cut back, 6 bases at V and 0 bases at J, with 12 bases in the middle. The CDR3 protein is CASRKESVSYEQYF. The DNA for the CDR3 is TGTGCCAGCAGGAAGGAGAGCGTCTCCTACGAGCAGTACTTC.

The chain joins TRBV29-1 to TRBJ2-3; a weak D match, TRBD1 (5 bases). V was pared by 5 bases and J by 7 bases, with 10 bases between. This CDR3 region has 11 residues. Germline lookup yields CDR1 SQVTM and CDR2 ANQGSEA. CDR3 in DNA: TGCAGCGTTCAGGGATCCTATACGCAGTATTTT. This translates into CSVQGSYTQYF.

CDR3 DNA sequence: TGTGCCAGCAGCTTAGGGGCCGCGAACACTGAAGCTTTCTTT. Translation gives CASSLGAANTEAFF. The rearrangement joins TRBV13 to TRBJ1-1; no reliable D call. CDR1 PRHDT and CDR2 FYEKMQ come from the germline V gene (reference sequence). CDR3 length: 14 amino acids. Between the trimmed V and J ends, which lost 0 bases and 1 base, there was a span of 6 bases.